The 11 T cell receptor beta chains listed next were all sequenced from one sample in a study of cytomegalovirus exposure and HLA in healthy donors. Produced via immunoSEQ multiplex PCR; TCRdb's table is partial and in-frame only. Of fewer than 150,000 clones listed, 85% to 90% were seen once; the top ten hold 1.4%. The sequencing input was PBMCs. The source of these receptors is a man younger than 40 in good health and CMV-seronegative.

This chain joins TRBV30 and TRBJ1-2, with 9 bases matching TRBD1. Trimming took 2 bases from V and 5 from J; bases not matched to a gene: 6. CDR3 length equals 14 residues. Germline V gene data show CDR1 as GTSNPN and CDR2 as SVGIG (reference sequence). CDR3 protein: CAWSRTGGAYGYTF. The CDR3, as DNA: TGTGCCTGGAGTAGAACAGGGGGCGCATATGGCTACACCTTC.

The CDR3 loop reads CAISEPTGGTVGTEAFF. CDR3 sequence (DNA): TGTGCCATCAGTGAGCCGACAGGGGGGACTGTGGGCACTGAAGCTTTCTTT. The chain couples TRBV10-3 to TRBJ1-1; 9 bases agree with TRBD1. The CDR3 consists of 17 residues. V trimming: 2 bases; J trimming: 4 bases; junction bases outside the gene matches: 11. In germline, CDR1 is ENHRY, CDR2 SYGVKD.

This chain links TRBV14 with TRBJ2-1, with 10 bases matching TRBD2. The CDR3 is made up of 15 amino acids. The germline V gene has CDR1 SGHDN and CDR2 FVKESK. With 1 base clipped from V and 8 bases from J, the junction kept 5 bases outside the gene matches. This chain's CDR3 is CASSQASGSWHEQFF. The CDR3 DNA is TGTGCCAGCAGCCAAGCTAGCGGGAGTTGGCATGAGCAGTTCTTC.

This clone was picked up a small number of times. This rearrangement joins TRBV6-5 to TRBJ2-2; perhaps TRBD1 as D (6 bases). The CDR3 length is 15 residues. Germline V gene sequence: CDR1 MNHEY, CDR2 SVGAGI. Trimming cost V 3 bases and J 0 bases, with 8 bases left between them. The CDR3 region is CASSYNRANTGELFF. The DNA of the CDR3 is TGTGCCAGCAGTTATAACAGGGCGAACACCGGGGAGCTGTTTTTT.

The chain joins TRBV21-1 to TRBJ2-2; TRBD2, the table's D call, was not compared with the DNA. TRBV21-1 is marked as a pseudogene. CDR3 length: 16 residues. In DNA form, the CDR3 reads TGTGCCAGCAGCAACGAGGGACTAGTTCCACCCGGGGAGCTGTTTTTT. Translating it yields CASSNEGLVPPGELFF.

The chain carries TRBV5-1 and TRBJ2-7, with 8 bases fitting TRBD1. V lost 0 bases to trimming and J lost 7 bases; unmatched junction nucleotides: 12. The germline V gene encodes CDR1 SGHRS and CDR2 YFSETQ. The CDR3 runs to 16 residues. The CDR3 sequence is CASSLALGTGGLEQYF. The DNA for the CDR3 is TGCGCCAGCAGCTTGGCCCTCGGGACAGGCGGCCTGGAGCAGTACTTC. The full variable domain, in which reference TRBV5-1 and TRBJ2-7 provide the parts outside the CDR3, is KAGVTQTPRYLIKTRGQQVTLSCSPISGHRSVSWYQQTPGQGLQFLFEYFSETQRNKGNFPGRFSGRQFSNSRSEMNVSTLELGDSALYLCASSLALGTGGLEQYFGPGTRLTVT.

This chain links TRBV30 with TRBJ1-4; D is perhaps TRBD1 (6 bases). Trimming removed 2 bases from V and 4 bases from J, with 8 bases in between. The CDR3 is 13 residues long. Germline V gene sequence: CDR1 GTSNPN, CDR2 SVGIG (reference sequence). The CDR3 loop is CAWSQGYNEKLFF. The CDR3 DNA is TGTGCCTGGAGTCAGGGGTATAATGAAAAACTGTTTTTT.

CDR3 region: CASSSTGINEQFF. The CDR3 DNA reads as TGTGCCAGCAGCTCGACAGGGATAAATGAGCAGTTCTTC. The chain couples TRBV7-3 to TRBJ2-1; the match to TRBD1 covers 7 bases. With 4 bases clipped from V and 7 bases from J, the junction kept 4 bases outside the gene matches. The CDR3 runs to 13 residues. Germline V lookup: CDR1 SGHTA, CDR2 FQGTGA. The full variable domain, its missing parts supplied by reference TRBV7-3 and TRBJ2-1, is GAGVSQTPSNKVTEKGKYVELRCDPISGHTALYWYRQSLGQGPEFLIYFQGTGAADDSGLPNDRFFAVRPEGSVSTLKIQRTERGDSAVYLCASSSTGINEQFFGPGTRLTVL.

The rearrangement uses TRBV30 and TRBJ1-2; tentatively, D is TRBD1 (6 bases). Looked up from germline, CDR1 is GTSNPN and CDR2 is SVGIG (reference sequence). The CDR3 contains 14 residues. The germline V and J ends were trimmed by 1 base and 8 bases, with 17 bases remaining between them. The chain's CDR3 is CAWSGRVGAGGYTF. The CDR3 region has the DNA TGTGCCTGGAGTGGCCGGGTGGGGGCTGGGGGCTACACCTTC.

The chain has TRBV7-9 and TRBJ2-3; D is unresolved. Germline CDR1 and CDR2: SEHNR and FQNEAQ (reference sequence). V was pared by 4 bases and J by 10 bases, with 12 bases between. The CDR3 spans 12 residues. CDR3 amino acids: CASSSESRAQYF. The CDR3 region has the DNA TGTGCCAGCAGCTCCGAGTCCCGCGCGCAGTATTTT.

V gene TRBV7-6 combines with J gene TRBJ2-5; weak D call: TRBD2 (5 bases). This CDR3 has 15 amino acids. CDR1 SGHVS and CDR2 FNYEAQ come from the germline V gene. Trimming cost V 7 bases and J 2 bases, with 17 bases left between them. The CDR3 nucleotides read TGTGCCAGCAATTCGGACTTTAACCTACAAGAGACCCAGTACTTC. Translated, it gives CASNSDFNLQETQYF.